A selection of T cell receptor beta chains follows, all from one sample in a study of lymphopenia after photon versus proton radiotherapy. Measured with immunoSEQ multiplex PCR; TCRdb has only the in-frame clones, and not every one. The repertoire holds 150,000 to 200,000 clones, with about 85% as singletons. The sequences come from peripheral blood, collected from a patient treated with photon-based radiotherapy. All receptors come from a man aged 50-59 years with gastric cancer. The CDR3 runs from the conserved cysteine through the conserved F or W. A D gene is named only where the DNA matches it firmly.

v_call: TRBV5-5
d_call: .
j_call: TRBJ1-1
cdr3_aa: CASSWGVQGRNTEAFF
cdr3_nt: TGTGCCAGCAGCTGGGGGGTACAGGGAAGGAACACTGAAGCTTTCTTT

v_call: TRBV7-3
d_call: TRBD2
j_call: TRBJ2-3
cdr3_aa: CASSFQPALAGGGIDTQYF
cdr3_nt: TGTGCCAGCAGCTTCCAACCCGCCCTAGCGGGAGGGGGTATCGATACGCAGTATTTT

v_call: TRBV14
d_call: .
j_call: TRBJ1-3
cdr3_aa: CASSQFRSGSGNTIYF
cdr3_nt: TGTGCCAGCAGCCAATTCAGGTCCGGCTCTGGAAACACCATATATTTT

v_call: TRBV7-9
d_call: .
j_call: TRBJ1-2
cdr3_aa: CASSFPYGGYTF
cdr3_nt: TGTGCCAGCAGCTTCCCATATGGGGGCTACACCTTC

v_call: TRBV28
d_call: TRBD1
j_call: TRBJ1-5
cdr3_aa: CASTRQGPTPLNQPQHF
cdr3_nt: TGTGCCAGCACCAGACAGGGCCCAACACCACTCAATCAGCCCCAGCATTTT

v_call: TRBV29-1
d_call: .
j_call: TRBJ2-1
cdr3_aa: CSVDRYNEQFF
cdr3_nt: TGCAGCGTTGATAGATACAATGAGCAGTTCTTC

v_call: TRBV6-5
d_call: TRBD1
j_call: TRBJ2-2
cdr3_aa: CASRTGGGNTGELFF
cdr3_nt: TGTGCCAGCAGAACAGGGGGCGGAAACACCGGGGAGCTGTTTTTT

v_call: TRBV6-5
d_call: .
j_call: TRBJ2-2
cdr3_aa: CASTITPPGELFF
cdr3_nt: TGTGCCAGCACAATCACCCCTCCCGGGGAGCTGTTTTTT

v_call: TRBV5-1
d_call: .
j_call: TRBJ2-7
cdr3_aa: CASSLEPLPNEQYF
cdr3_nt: TGCGCCAGCAGCTTGGAACCCCTACCGAACGAGCAGTACTTC

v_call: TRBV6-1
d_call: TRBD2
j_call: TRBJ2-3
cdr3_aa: CASSDGGEGTDTQYF
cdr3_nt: TGTGCCAGCAGTGACGGGGGGGAGGGGACAGATACGCAGTATTTT